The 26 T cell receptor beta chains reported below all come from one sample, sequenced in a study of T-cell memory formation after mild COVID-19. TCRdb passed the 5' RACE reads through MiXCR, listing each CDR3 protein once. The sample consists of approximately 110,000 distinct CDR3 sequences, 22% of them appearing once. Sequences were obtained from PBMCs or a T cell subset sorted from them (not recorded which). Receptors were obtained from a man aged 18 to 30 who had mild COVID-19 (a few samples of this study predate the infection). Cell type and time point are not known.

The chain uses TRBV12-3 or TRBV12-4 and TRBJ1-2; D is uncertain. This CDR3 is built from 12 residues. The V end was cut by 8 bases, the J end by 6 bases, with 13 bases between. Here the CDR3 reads CASGWAANGYTF. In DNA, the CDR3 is TGTGCCAGCGGATGGGCCGCGAATGGCTACACCTTC.

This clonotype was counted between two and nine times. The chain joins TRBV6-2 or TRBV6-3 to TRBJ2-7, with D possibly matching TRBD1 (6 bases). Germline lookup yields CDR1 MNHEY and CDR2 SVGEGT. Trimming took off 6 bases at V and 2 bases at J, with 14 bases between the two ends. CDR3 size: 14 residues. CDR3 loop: CASSRTGWAYEQYF. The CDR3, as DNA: TGTGCCAGCAGCCGCACAGGGTGGGCCTACGAGCAGTACTTC.

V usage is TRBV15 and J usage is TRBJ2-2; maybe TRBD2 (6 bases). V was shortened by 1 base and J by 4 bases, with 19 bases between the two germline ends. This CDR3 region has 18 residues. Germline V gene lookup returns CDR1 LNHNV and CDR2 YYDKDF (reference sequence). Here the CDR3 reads CATSRGREEEGGTGELFF. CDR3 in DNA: TGTGCCACCAGCAGAGGTCGAGAGGAGGAGGGCGGCACCGGGGAGCTGTTTTTT.

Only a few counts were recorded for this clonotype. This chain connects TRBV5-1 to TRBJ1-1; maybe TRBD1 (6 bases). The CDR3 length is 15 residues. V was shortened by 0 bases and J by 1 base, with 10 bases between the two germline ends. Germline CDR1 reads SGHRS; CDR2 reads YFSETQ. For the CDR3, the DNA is TGCGCCAGCAGCTTGGCCAGGGGTCGGAACACTGAAGCTTTCTTT. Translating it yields CASSLARGRNTEAFF.

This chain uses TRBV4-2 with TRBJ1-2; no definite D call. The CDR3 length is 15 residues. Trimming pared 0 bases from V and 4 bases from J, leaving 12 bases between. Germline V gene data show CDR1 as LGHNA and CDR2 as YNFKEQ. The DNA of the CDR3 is TGTGCCAGCAGCCAAGATTATTCAGGAATCTATGGCTACACCTTC. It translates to CASSQDYSGIYGYTF.

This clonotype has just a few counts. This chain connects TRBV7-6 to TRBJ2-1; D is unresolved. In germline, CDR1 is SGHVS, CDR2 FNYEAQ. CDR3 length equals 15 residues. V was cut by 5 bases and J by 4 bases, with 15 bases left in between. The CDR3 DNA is TGTGCCAGCAGCCTAACTGGCGGACGATACAATGAGCAGTTCTTC. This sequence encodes CASSLTGGRYNEQFF. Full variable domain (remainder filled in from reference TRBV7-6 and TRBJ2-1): GAGVSQSPRYKVTKRGQDVALRCDPISGHVSLYWYRQALGQGPEFLTYFNYEAQQDKSGLPNDRFSAERPEGSISTLTIQRTEQRDSAMYRCASSLTGGRYNEQFFGPGTRLTVL.

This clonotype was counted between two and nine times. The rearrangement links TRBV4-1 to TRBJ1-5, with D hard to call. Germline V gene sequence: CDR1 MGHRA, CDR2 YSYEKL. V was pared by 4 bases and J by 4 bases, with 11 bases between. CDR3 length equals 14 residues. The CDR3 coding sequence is TGCGCCAGCAGCCTAACTTCCGCGAATCAGCCCCAGCATTTT. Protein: CASSLTSANQPQHF.

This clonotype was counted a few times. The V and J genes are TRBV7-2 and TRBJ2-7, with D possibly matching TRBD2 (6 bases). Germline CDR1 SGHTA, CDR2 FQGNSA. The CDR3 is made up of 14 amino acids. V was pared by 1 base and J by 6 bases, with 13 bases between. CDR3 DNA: TGTGCCAGCAGCTTAGATAGGGGACTGGGCGAGCAGTACGTC. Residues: CASSLDRGLGEQYV.

DNA of the CDR3: TGTGCCAGCAGCCGGGCGGGGGTTCTAAACGAGCAGTTCTTC. This gives the protein CASSRAGVLNEQFF. The J gene is TRBJ2-1, the V gene TRBV7-8; TRBD2 matches 7 bases. This CDR3 is built from 14 residues. J was trimmed by 10 bases and V by 5 bases; bases with no gene match: 11. CDR1 and CDR2 from the germline V gene are SGHVS and FQNEAQ. Together with reference TRBV7-8 and TRBJ2-1, the CDR3 gives the full variable domain: GAGVSQSPRYKVAKRGQDVALRCDPISGHVSLFWYQQALGQGPEFLTYFQNEAQLDKSGLPSDRFFAERPEGSVSTLKIQRTQQEDSAVYLCASSRAGVLNEQFFGPGTRLTVL.

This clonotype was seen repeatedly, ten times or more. CDR3 in amino acids: CASSVGDGRFYEQYF. The CDR3 nucleotides read TGTGCCAGCAGCGTAGGGGACGGTCGTTTCTACGAGCAGTACTTC. This rearrangement joins TRBV9 to TRBJ2-7; the D call may be TRBD1 or TRBD2 (5 bases each). Germline V gives CDR1 SGDLS, CDR2 YYNGEE. The CDR3 sequence is 15 residues long. V lost 0 bases to trimming and J lost 3 bases, with 13 bases between them. Complete variable domain (other parts from reference TRBV9 and TRBJ2-7): DSGVTQTPKHLITATGQRVTLRCSPRSGDLSVYWYQQSLDQGLQFLIQYYNGEERAKGNILERFSAQQFPDLHSELNLSSLELGDSALYFCASSVGDGRFYEQYFGPGTRLTVT.

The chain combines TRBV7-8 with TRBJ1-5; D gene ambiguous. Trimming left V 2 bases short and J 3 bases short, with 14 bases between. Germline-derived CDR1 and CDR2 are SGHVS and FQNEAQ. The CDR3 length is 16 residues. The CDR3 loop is CASSLSTEDPNQPQHF. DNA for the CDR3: TGTGCCAGCAGCTTATCTACAGAAGACCCCAATCAGCCCCAGCATTTT.

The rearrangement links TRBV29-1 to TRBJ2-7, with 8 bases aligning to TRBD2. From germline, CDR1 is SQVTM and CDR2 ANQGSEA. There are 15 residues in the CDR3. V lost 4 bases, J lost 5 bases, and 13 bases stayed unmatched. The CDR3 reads CSVVGVAGNTDEQYV. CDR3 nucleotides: TGCAGCGTTGTAGGGGTAGCGGGGAACACCGACGAGCAGTACGTC.

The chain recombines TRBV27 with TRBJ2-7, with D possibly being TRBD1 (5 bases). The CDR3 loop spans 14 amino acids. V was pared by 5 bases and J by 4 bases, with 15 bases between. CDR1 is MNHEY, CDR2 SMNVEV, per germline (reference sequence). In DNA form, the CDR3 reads TGTGCCAGCAGTCCCAACCAGGGCTCATACGAGCAGTACGTC. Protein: CASSPNQGSYEQYV.

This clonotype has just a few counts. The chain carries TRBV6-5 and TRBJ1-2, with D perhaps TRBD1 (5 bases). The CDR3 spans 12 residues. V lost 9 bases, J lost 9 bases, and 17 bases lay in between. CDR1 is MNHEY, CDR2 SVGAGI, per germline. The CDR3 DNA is TGTGCCAGTCAGTCAGGGAATTGGCGCTACACCTTC. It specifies CASQSGNWRYTF.

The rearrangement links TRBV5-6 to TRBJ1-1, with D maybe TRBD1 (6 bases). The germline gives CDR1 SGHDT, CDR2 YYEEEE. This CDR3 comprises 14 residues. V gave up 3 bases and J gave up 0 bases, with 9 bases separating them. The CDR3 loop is CASSSYRVNTEAFF. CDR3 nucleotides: TGTGCCAGCAGCTCCTACAGGGTGAACACTGAAGCTTTCTTT.

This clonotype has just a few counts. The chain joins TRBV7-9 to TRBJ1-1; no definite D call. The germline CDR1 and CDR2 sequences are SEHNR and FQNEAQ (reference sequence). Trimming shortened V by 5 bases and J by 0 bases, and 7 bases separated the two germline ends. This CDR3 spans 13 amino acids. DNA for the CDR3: TGTGCCAGCAGCAACGGGCTGAACACTGAAGCTTTCTTT. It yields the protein CASSNGLNTEAFF.

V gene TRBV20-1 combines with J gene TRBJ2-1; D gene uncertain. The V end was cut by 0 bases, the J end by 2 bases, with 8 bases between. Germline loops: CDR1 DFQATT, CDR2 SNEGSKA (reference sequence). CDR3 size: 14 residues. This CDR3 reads CSARDPGAYNEQFF. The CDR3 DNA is TGCAGTGCTAGAGACCCCGGCGCCTACAATGAGCAGTTCTTC.

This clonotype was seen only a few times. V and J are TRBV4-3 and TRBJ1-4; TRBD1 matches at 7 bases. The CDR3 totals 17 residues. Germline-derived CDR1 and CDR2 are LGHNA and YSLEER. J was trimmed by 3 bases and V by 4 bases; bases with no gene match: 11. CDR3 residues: CASSLRRPGTANEKLFF. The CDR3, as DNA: TGCGCCAGCAGCCTGCGAAGGCCCGGGACAGCTAATGAAAAACTGTTTTTT.

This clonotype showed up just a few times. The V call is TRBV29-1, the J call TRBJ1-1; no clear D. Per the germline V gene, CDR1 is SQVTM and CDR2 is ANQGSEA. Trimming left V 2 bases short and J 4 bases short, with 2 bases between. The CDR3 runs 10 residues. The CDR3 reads CSVESTEAFF. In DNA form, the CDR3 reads TGCAGCGTTGAAAGCACTGAAGCTTTCTTT.

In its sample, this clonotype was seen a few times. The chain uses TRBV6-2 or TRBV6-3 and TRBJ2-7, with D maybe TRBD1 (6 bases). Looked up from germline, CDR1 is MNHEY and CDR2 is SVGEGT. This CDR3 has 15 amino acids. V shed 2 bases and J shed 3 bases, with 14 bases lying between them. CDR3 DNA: TGTGCCAGCAGTTACGTTCCAGGACAGATCTACGAGCAGTACGTC. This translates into CASSYVPGQIYEQYV.

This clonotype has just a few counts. CDR3 residues: CASSSPGILNNEQFF. The CDR3 DNA reads as TGTGCCAGCAGCTCGCCAGGGATCCTCAACAATGAGCAGTTCTTC. The V and J genes are TRBV7-9 and TRBJ2-1; perhaps TRBD1 as D (5 bases). This CDR3 spans 15 amino acids. V was cut by 4 bases and J by 5 bases, with 15 bases left in between. In germline, CDR1 is SEHNR, CDR2 FQNEAQ (reference sequence).

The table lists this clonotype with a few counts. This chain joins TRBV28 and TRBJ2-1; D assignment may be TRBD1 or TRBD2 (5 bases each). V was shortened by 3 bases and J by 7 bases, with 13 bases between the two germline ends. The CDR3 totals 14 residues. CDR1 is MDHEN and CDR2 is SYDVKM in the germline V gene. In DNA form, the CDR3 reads TGTGCCAGCAGTTTTCCAGGGACGTGGAATGAGCAGTTCTTC. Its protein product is CASSFPGTWNEQFF.

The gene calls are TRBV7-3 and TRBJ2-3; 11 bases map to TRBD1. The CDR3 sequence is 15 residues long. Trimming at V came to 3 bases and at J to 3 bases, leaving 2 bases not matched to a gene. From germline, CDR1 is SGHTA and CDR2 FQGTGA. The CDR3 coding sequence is TGTGCCAGCAGCTTGGGACAGGGGGTAACAGATACGCAGTATTTT. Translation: CASSLGQGVTDTQYF.

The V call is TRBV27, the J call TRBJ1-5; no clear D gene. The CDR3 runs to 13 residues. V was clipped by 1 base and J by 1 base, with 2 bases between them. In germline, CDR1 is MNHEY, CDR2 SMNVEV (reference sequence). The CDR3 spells CASSLLSNQPQHF. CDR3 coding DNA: TGTGCCAGCAGTTTATTGAGCAATCAGCCCCAGCATTTT.

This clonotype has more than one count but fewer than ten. The CDR3 DNA sequence: TGTGCCAGCAGCTCAGGGGCCTCTGGAAACACCATATATTTT. It encodes CASSSGASGNTIYF. This chain connects TRBV7-9 to TRBJ1-3; a possible D gene is TRBD1 (6 bases). Per germline, CDR1 SEHNR and CDR2 FQNEAQ (reference sequence). The CDR3 is 14 amino acids. The germline V and J ends were trimmed by 4 bases and 0 bases, with 7 bases remaining between them.

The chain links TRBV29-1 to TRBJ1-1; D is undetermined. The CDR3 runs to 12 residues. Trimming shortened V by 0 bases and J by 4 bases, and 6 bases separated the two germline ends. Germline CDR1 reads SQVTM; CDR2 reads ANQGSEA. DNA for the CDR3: TGCAGCGTTGAAGATCTCCCCACTGAAGCTTTCTTT. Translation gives CSVEDLPTEAFF.